Ten or more counts support the clone carrying this T cell receptor (beta chain). Antigen unknown. This sample was included in a study of response to subunit inactivated influenza vaccine. Study outcomes and limitations: The authors suggested that every seasonal influenza vaccination recruits few new T cells.

Trimming stripped 10 bases from V and 5 bases from J, with 10 bases between. The CDR3 sequence is 11 residues long. CDR1 is KGHDR and CDR2 is SFDVKD in the germline V gene. A single record per CDR3 protein comes from TCRdb applying MiXCR to the RT-PCR reads. The data contain about half a million distinct CDR3 sequences, approximately 10% of them singletons. The sequence derives from a man aged 50 or older who received an inactivated influenza vaccine. Sequencing used PBMCs from blood, obtained roughly 47 days after vaccination. The chain links TRBV24-1 to TRBJ2-5; D uncertain. The CDR3 spells CATSFGETQYF. CDR3 coding DNA: TGTGCCACAAGCTTTGGGGAGACCCAGTACTTC.